This T cell receptor (beta chain) was sequenced during a study of OX40 agonist ivuxolimab in advanced cancers. Study information: From roughly 20 to 79 years was the age range, with a mean of around 60 years, and approximately 80% were male. Regarding the study as a whole: By week 6 at 0.1 to 3.0 mg/kg, blood CD4+ and CD8+ T cells had expanded clonally.

Researchers took blood at baseline, on cycle 4 day 1, and on cycle 7 day 1. The CDR3 has 17 residues. With V trimmed by 4 bases and J by 1 base, 10 bases remained unmatched. Germline lookup yields CDR1 MNHEY and CDR2 SMNVEV (reference sequence). The table came from immunoSEQ multiplex PCR; TCRdb's copy has only in-frame clones and leaves some out. This sample carries 30,000 to 40,000 clones, approximately 80% of them seen once, and the ten largest clones take 20% to 25%. This clone was observed once. Its antigen is unidentified. Specimen: CD4+ or CD8+ T cells sorted from blood, collected in a trial of the OX40 agonist ivuxolimab. The receptor was derived from an adult with an advanced solid tumor such as melanoma, head and neck, liver or kidney cancer. This chain uses TRBV27 with TRBJ2-1; 7 bases agree with TRBD2. CDR3 DNA sequence: TGTGCCAGCAGTTCGAGGTCGGGGGGACCGTCCTACAATGAGCAGTTCTTC. Translation gives CASSSRSGGPSYNEQFF.